A single sample is the source of the 24 T cell receptor beta chains below, sequenced in a study of T cells in Graves' hyperthyroidism and ophthalmopathy. From RNA transcripts, TCR beta CDR3 regions were amplified. Researchers ran a first-round RT-PCR on the TCR CDR3 using the HTBI primer set. TCRdb passed the multiplex PCR reads through MiXCR, listing each CDR3 protein once. In the table there are 500,000 to 700,000 distinct CDR3 sequences, approximately 16% of which are singletons. Sequencing input: blood. All receptors derive from a woman younger than 30 with Graves' hyperthyroidism.

This clonotype was counted a few times. The chain recombines TRBV28 with TRBJ2-1; D is uncertain. Trimming left V 5 bases short and J 4 bases short, with 12 bases between. This CDR3 spans 14 amino acids. Germline lookup yields CDR1 MDHEN and CDR2 SYDVKM. The CDR3 reads CASSPETRYNEQFF. In DNA form, the CDR3 reads TGTGCCAGCAGTCCGGAGACACGTTACAATGAGCAGTTCTTC. The whole variable domain, remainder taken from reference TRBV28 and TRBJ2-1, is DVKVTQSSRYLVKRTGEKVFLECVQDMDHENMFWYRQDPGLGLRLIYFSYDVKMKEKGDIPEGYSVSREKKERFSLILESASTNQTSMYLCASSPETRYNEQFFGPGTRLTVL.

The J gene is TRBJ1-5, the V gene TRBV19; 7 bases are a match to TRBD1. The CDR3 covers 16 residues. With 4 bases clipped from V and 6 bases from J, the junction kept 12 bases outside the gene matches. Germline V gives CDR1 LNHDA, CDR2 SQIVND (reference sequence). The CDR3 nucleotides read TGTGCCAGTAGTACAAAACGGGACAGCCCGGGTCAGCCCCAGCATTTT. It specifies CASSTKRDSPGQPQHF.

CDR3 sequence reads: CSAALENEQFF. In DNA form, the CDR3 reads TGCAGCGCCGCACTTGAAAATGAGCAGTTCTTC. The V gene is TRBV29-1, the J gene TRBJ2-1; unclear D gene. The CDR3 is made up of 11 amino acids. With 7 bases removed from V and 7 bases from J, the gap between germline ends came to 11 bases. CDR1 SQVTM and CDR2 ANQGSEA come from the germline V gene.

The chain has TRBV12-5 and TRBJ2-7; D gene uncertain. Germline V gives CDR1 LGHNT, CDR2 FRNRAP. The CDR3 totals 11 residues. V was pared by 6 bases and J by 2 bases, with 5 bases between. CDR3 loop: CASGETYEQYF. DNA of the CDR3: TGTGCTAGTGGGGAGACCTACGAGCAGTACTTC.

The sample holds a few counts of this clonotype. The rearrangement joins TRBV6-1 to TRBJ2-1, with 10 bases lining up with TRBD2. The V and J ends lost 7 bases and 8 bases, in that order; junction bases with no gene match: 11. CDR1 and CDR2 (germline): MNHNS, SASEGT. This CDR3 is built from 15 residues. CDR3 nucleotide sequence: TGTGCCAGCAACCATGAGCGGGGGGGCCCTCATGAGCAGTTCTTC. It is translated as CASNHERGGPHEQFF.

The chain is built from TRBV7-2 and TRBJ2-6; 9 bases agree with TRBD1. The V and J ends lost 2 bases and 2 bases, in that order; junction bases with no gene match: 4. CDR3 length: 17 amino acids. Germline V CDR1 and CDR2: SGHTA, FQGNSA. CDR3 DNA sequence: TGTGCCAGCAGCTTACTACAGGGGGCGGCTGGGGCCAACGTCCTGACTTTC. Translated, it gives CASSLLQGAAGANVLTF. Filled out from reference TRBV7-2 and TRBJ2-6, the complete variable domain reads GAGVSQSPSNKVTEKGKDVELRCDPISGHTALYWYRQSLGQGLEFLIYFQGNSAPDKSGLPSDRFSAERTGGSVSTLTIQRTQQEDSAVYLCASSLLQGAAGANVLTFGAGSRLTVL.

The rearrangement links TRBV27 to TRBJ2-7; tentative D call: TRBD1 (5 bases). Germline loops: CDR1 MNHEY, CDR2 SMNVEV (reference sequence). The CDR3 covers 15 residues. V was clipped by 9 bases and J by 0 bases, with 18 bases between them. In nucleotides, the CDR3 is TGTGCCAGTCGCCGCGGACACTTAGACTCCTACGAGCAGTACTTC. This gives the protein CASRRGHLDSYEQYF.

This clonotype occurred once. This chain joins TRBV7-9 and TRBJ2-2, with D possibly TRBD2 on 6 matching bases. V lost 2 bases and J 0 bases, leaving 19 bases between the germline ends. Germline-derived CDR1 and CDR2 are SEHNR and FQNEAQ (reference sequence). The CDR3 totals 19 residues. The CDR3 sequence: CASSLLRPLGLTNTGELFF. The CDR3 coding sequence is TGTGCCAGCAGCTTACTACGGCCCCTCGGACTAACGAACACCGGGGAGCTGTTTTTT.

This clonotype has ten or more counts. V and J are TRBV5-6 and TRBJ2-3; D gene uncertain. The CDR3 length is 14 residues. Trimming shortened V by 4 bases and J by 6 bases, and 15 bases separated the two germline ends. Germline V CDR1 and CDR2: SGHDT, YYEEEE. The CDR3 region is CASSRIPGRDTQYF. The CDR3 nucleotides read TGTGCCAGCAGCCGAATCCCGGGCCGCGATACGCAGTATTTT.

V gene TRBV7-2 combines with J gene TRBJ1-2; TRBD1 matches 8 bases. CDR1 SGHTA and CDR2 FQGNSA come from the germline V gene. The CDR3 runs 15 residues. V gave up 5 bases and J gave up 4 bases; unmatched junction bases: 9. CDR3 protein: CASSQQGQDFYGYTF. The CDR3 DNA sequence: TGTGCCAGCAGCCAGCAGGGACAGGATTTCTATGGCTACACCTTC.

The table lists this clonotype with many counts. The V gene is TRBV12-5, the J gene TRBJ2-3; D remains unclear. Germline V gene sequence: CDR1 LGHNT, CDR2 FRNRAP. Trimming pared 9 bases from V and 8 bases from J, leaving 9 bases between. This CDR3 has 10 amino acids. The CDR3 is CASAVGTQYF. CDR3 nucleotides: TGTGCTAGCGCCGTTGGTACGCAGTATTTT.

This clonotype was picked up a small number of times. The rearrangement joins TRBV5-1 to TRBJ2-5; D tentatively fits TRBD1 or TRBD2 (5 bases each). CDR1 is SGHRS and CDR2 is YFSETQ in the germline V gene. Trimming removed 4 bases from V and 4 bases from J, with 14 bases in between. The CDR3 loop spans 14 amino acids. CDR3 amino acids: CASSEGTLPETQYF. DNA of the CDR3: TGCGCCAGCAGCGAAGGGACCCTCCCAGAGACCCAGTACTTC.

In this sample, this clonotype turned up many times. This sequence joins TRBV2 and TRBJ1-1; D uncertain. Germline V gene lookup returns CDR1 SNHLY and CDR2 FYNNEI. Between the trimmed V and J ends, which lost 0 bases and 2 bases, there was a span of 16 bases. This CDR3 has 17 residues. For the CDR3, the DNA is TGTGCCAGCAGTGAAGCGTTAGGAGGGAACCGTAACACTGAAGCTTTCTTT. This codes for CASSEALGGNRNTEAFF.

This clonotype was recorded many times. The chain recombines TRBV30 with TRBJ1-5; D is undetermined. Germline-derived CDR1 and CDR2 are GTSNPN and SVGIG (reference sequence). This CDR3 comprises 14 residues. Between the trimmed V and J ends, which lost 0 bases and 9 bases, there was a span of 15 bases. This CDR3 is CAWSVGQDGSPQHF. DNA for the CDR3: TGTGCCTGGAGTGTAGGGCAGGACGGGTCGCCCCAGCATTTT.

This clonotype was seen repeatedly, ten times or more. The chain joins TRBV6-1 to TRBJ1-3; tentatively, D is TRBD1 (6 bases). V was pared by 6 bases and J by 8 bases, with 17 bases between. Germline V gives CDR1 MNHNS, CDR2 SASEGT. The CDR3 contains 14 residues. CDR3 coding DNA: TGTGCCAGCAGCTCACCGGGACAAGGAGACACCATATATTTT. It encodes CASSSPGQGDTIYF.

The genes are TRBV7-9 and TRBJ2-1; the match to TRBD2 covers 16 bases. Germline V gene lookup returns CDR1 SEHNR and CDR2 FQNEAQ (reference sequence). The CDR3 is 20 residues long. With 4 bases clipped from V and 0 bases from J, the junction kept 9 bases outside the gene matches. CDR3: CASSSKPGTSGRGSYNEQFF. CDR3 bases: TGTGCCAGCAGCTCGAAGCCTGGGACTAGCGGGAGGGGCTCCTACAATGAGCAGTTCTTC.

In its sample, this clonotype was seen a few times. The chain combines TRBV14 with TRBJ2-3; 10 positions match TRBD2. The CDR3 has 16 residues. In germline, CDR1 is SGHDN, CDR2 FVKESK. With V trimmed by 4 bases and J by 2 bases, 6 bases remained unmatched. In DNA, the CDR3 is TGTGCCAGCAGCCCTAAGCGGGAGGGCTTCACAGATACGCAGTATTTT. Translated, it gives CASSPKREGFTDTQYF.

This clonotype has a count of ten or more. The chain couples TRBV7-2 to TRBJ2-2; a possible D gene is TRBD2 (5 bases). This CDR3 has 15 amino acids. From germline, CDR1 is SGHTA and CDR2 FQGNSA. V shed 2 bases and J shed 7 bases, with 14 bases lying between them. As DNA, the CDR3 is TGTGCCAGCAGCTTACGCCTTAGCGTTGACGGGGAGCTGTTTTTT. The encoded protein is CASSLRLSVDGELFF.

V and J are TRBV10-2 and TRBJ2-5, with 9 bases fitting TRBD2. CDR1 is WSHSY, CDR2 SAAADI, per germline. CDR3 size: 15 residues. Trimming at V came to 7 bases and at J to 0 bases, leaving 6 bases not matched to a gene. For the CDR3, the DNA is TGCGCCAGCATTGGGCTAGCGGGGAACCAAGAGACCCAGTACTTC. Amino acid sequence: CASIGLAGNQETQYF.

This clonotype was seen repeatedly, ten times or more. The chain links TRBV12-3 or TRBV12-4 to TRBJ2-3; tentatively, D is TRBD1 or TRBD2 (5 bases each). The CDR3 is 15 amino acids. V was shortened by 7 bases and J by 2 bases, with 16 bases between the two germline ends. CDR3 in amino acids: CASILGLAATDTQYF. The CDR3 nucleotides read TGTGCCAGCATCCTGGGGCTAGCAGCCACAGATACGCAGTATTTT.

The V and J genes are TRBV19 and TRBJ2-7, with TRBD1 as a possible D gene (8 bases). The CDR3 covers 15 residues. Per the germline V gene, CDR1 is LNHDA and CDR2 is SQIVND (reference sequence). With 6 bases removed from V and 2 bases from J, the gap between germline ends came to 17 bases. The CDR3 here is CASRKTGGGAYEQYF. CDR3 DNA: TGTGCCAGTAGGAAAACAGGGGGGGGGGCCTACGAGCAGTACTTC.

On this clonotype itself: Germline is not matched at one junction end, which may reflect a read error. The chain has TRBV28 and TRBJ2-1, with 7 bases aligning to TRBD2. Germline V lookup: CDR1 MDHEN, CDR2 SYDVKM. CDR3 length: 15 amino acids. CDR3 nucleotide sequence: TGTGCCAGCAGTTATGGGGGGGGGTCCTTCAATGAGCAGTTCTTC. Encoded protein: CASSYGGGSFNEQFF.

V and J are TRBV5-1 and TRBJ2-1, with D perhaps TRBD1 (5 bases). V gave up 2 bases and J gave up 7 bases, with 13 bases separating them. The germline CDR1 and CDR2 sequences are SGHRS and YFSETQ. The CDR3 is 14 residues long. In nucleotides, the CDR3 is TGCGCCAGCAGCTTTTTAGAGACAGCAAATGAGCAGTTCTTC. This codes for CASSFLETANEQFF.

The chain links TRBV12-3 or TRBV12-4 to TRBJ2-1, with D possibly being TRBD2 (5 bases). V lost 5 bases to trimming and J lost 7 bases, with 12 bases between them. The CDR3 contains 13 residues. CDR3 bases: TGTGCCAGCAGTCCTACCTGGGAGAATGAGCAGTTCTTC. Residues: CASSPTWENEQFF.